Here is one T cell receptor beta chain with its context. This clonotype has more than one count but fewer than ten. Which antigen it targets is not known. Qualities for individual bases were not recorded, and no much larger clone is one base off. The data derive from a study of human T cells and chemical hapten exposure (dated by TCRdb to 2020 to 2023). With regard to the full study: For sensitization, 2% DPC in acetone was applied to an approximately 2 cm by approximately 2 cm area of upper inner arm skin. Patients additionally received weekly therapeutic DPC doses to the scalp throughout the approximately 25-week study period. Patch testing was done on the upper back using Finn chambers containing 0.01% DPC, and results were scored after 6 days according to International Contact Dermatitis Research Group standards. The patient cohort, mostly female, included alopecia areata with under or over 50% scalp involvement, alopecia totalis and alopecia universalis. Libraries were pooled for sequencing, and variation in per-sample TCR yields was attributed mainly to small differences in library volumes within the pool. In alopecia patients, the study followed how the peripheral blood TCR repertoire changed in vivo over primary and secondary sensitization to diphenylcyclopropenone (DPC), a hapten. Blood samples were taken from patients before sensitization (week 0) and at 2, 6 and about 24 weeks after DPC sensitization. For TCR sequencing, blood came from 25 to 35 alopecia patients at anywhere from one to four time points (pre-sensitization, 2, 6 and 24 weeks).

The full study reports these points: Patch test score correlated positively with the number of PT1 expanded TCRs, reaching significance at thresholds 8, 16 and 32 but not at 4. Significantly more large CDR3 similarity clusters were formed by expanded TCRs than by pre-sensitization or healthy control sets, consistent with antigen-driven responses. Alopecia, a presumed autoimmune disease, was present in all patients, so the immune response of the patients might differ from that of healthy individuals. After repeated subsampling, the strength of the expansion versus patch-test correlation and the threshold at which it became significant changed. The number of TCRs above 1 in 1000 frequency did not change with DPC sensitization; there was no evidence of global repertoire structure alterations.

Library preparation was by RACE. Sequencing was performed on a NextSeq 500. During library preparation, unique molecular identifiers were attached to individual cDNA molecules so that TCRs could be counted quantitatively and reproducibly. For every blood RNA sample, sequencing covered both the TCR alpha and TCR beta chains. In the paper's pipeline: A median of approximately 100,000 TCRs per sample was observed, with a range of about 20,000 to 750,000. V, J and CDR3 annotation of the TCR reads was performed with the Decombinator software suite. For the PS versus PT1 abundance plots, all samples were subsampled to the same number of TCRs (28,000). TCRs were defined as expanded if absent before sensitization and observed at least eight times at the 2-week time point. Using fastp trimming at Q25 and MiXCR clonotype assembly, TCRdb reanalyzed the public sequencing data and kept in-frame beta chains. Rows are unified per CDR3 protein, each entry keeping the most common DNA and genes. It is TCRdb's table, rather than the study itself, that gives the V and J calls and clone size. The sample profile shows around 100,000 distinct CDR3 sequences; approximately 11% of them were found once. The ten largest clones capture around 3.5% of the sample.

The time point label of this sample denotes: patch test 1, 2 weeks after DPC sensitization. Explained via the paper, the treatment or condition label denotes: therapeutic diphenylcyclopropenone sensitization with weekly scalp DPC. At each patch-test visit, blood was drawn before the patch test was applied. Patients were considered eligible if aged 18 to 70, diagnosed with alopecia and deemed suitable for DPC therapy, and patients were excluded if pregnant. Unfractionated whole blood was collected in Tempus Blood RNA tubes, and total RNA was extracted from that blood. The receptor comes from a woman between 35 and 50 years old with alopecia areata. Some clones in this sample may be carry-over from other donors' samples. This sample comprised whole blood, obtained in connection with sensitization to the hapten diphenylcyclopropenone (DPC).

The nucleotide sequence is TGCGCCAGCAGCCAAGAGGTTTATGACTATTTGAACTATGGCTACACCTTC. This gives the protein CASSQEVYDYLNYGYTF. This sequence uses TRBV4-3 and TRBJ1-2; the D gene is not confidently resolved. V sheds 0 bases and J sheds 2 bases, leaving 16 bases between their ends. The germline V gene yields LGHNA for CDR1 and YSLEER for CDR2. From the cysteine up to the phenylalanine, the CDR3 has a length of 17 residues. Left in the record is the CDR3 DNA by itself, 51 bases read in frame from the first base.